The clone carrying this T cell receptor beta chain was observed a handful of times. Its target is not known. Regions amplified from RNA transcripts were the TCR beta CDR3 regions. The study used the HTBI primer set for a first-round RT-PCR of the TCR CDR3. In TCRdb, the multiplex PCR reads were re-called with MiXCR into one record per CDR3 protein. The data show about 180,000 distinct CDR3 sequences, with approximately 15% seen just once and 25% to 35% held by the top ten. The sample comes from a study of T cells in Graves' hyperthyroidism and ophthalmopathy. This CDR3 has 15 amino acids. Trimming left V 4 bases short and J 4 bases short, with 16 bases between. Germline CDR1 reads LGHNA; CDR2 reads YSLEER. Whole-study findings and limits: Stable hyperthyroidism was told apart from ophthalmopathy by a model built on 13 V-J features.

The chain recombines TRBV4-3 with TRBJ1-2; tentative D call: TRBD1 (5 bases). The sequence was obtained from a woman aged 45-59 years with Graves' hyperthyroidism. Sequenced sample: blood. The CDR3: CASSLQRGSTYGYTF. CDR3 sequence (DNA): TGCGCCAGCAGCCTTCAGCGGGGGTCTACCTATGGCTACACCTTC.